These 28 T cell receptor beta chains were sequenced from one sample in a study of a mutant IDH1 vaccine in newly diagnosed glioma. The assay was immunoSEQ multiplex PCR, and TCRdb's table has in-frame clones only and misses some. The profile covers roughly 48,000 clones, with 70% to 80% appearing a single time and approximately 12% taken by the ten largest. Specified time point: week 35, safety follow-up. Each vaccine dose was 300 ug of mutant IDH1 20-mer peptide, with topical imiquimod. These TCRs' antigens remain unknown. The sequenced sample was PBMCs, obtained from a glioma patient whose treatment included an IDH1 peptide vaccine. These receptors came from a man in his forties with glioma.

This rearrangement joins TRBV7-2 to TRBJ2-2, with TRBD2 as a possible D gene (5 bases). With 4 bases removed from V and 1 base from J, the gap between germline ends came to 7 bases. This CDR3 contains 14 residues. In germline, CDR1 is SGHTA, CDR2 FQGNSA. The CDR3 reads CASSWRRNTGELFF. CDR3 DNA sequence: TGTGCCAGCAGCTGGAGGAGGAACACCGGGGAGCTGTTTTTT.

The chain's CDR3 is CASGDGTVNTGELFF. The DNA for the CDR3 is TGTGCCAGCGGGGACGGGACAGTGAACACCGGGGAGCTGTTTTTT. V is TRBV6-5 and J is TRBJ2-2; 7 bases map to TRBD1. V shed 8 bases, J shed 1 base, and the junction held 7 bases outside the gene matches. Germline V lookup: CDR1 MNHEY, CDR2 SVGAGI. The CDR3 runs to 15 residues.

V gene TRBV7-9 combines with J gene TRBJ2-1; 15 positions match TRBD2. The trim removed 4 bases at V and 6 bases at J, leaving 4 bases unmatched. The CDR3 extends over 16 amino acids. Germline V CDR1 and CDR2: SEHNR, FQNEAQ (reference sequence). The CDR3 is CASSSRTSGRVNEQFF. For the CDR3, the DNA is TGTGCCAGCAGCTCTCGGACTAGCGGGAGGGTCAATGAGCAGTTCTTC.

The rearrangement links TRBV7-9 to TRBJ2-2; D remains unclear. Germline loops: CDR1 SEHNR, CDR2 FQNEAQ (reference sequence). This CDR3 region has 14 residues. V was clipped by 5 bases and J by 3 bases, with 10 bases between them. In nucleotides, the CDR3 is TGTGCCAGCAGCCCCCAAGGAGACACCGGGGAGCTGTTTTTT. Its protein product is CASSPQGDTGELFF.

The V gene is TRBV5-6, the J gene TRBJ2-5; 8 nucleotides align to TRBD1. This CDR3 comprises 13 residues. V gave up 5 bases and J gave up 4 bases; unmatched junction bases: 4. Germline V gene sequence: CDR1 SGHDT, CDR2 YYEEEE. CDR3 DNA: TGTGCCAGCAGACTCAGGGGGCCAGAGACCCAGTACTTC. Protein product: CASRLRGPETQYF.

A word on this clone: Other DNA sequences in this sample translate to the same CDR3. V gene TRBV29-1 combines with J gene TRBJ2-7, with D tentatively TRBD1 or TRBD2 (5 bases each). There are 14 residues in the CDR3. Germline V gene lookup returns CDR1 SQVTM and CDR2 ANQGSEA. Trimming took 3 bases from V and 4 from J, leaving 16 bases between them. CDR3 sequence (DNA): TGCAGCGTTGAGGTGGGGGACCTGGGATACGAGCAGTACTTC. Translating it yields CSVEVGDLGYEQYF.

The rearrangement joins TRBV6-5 to TRBJ1-2, with D possibly being TRBD1 (6 bases). Germline V gene sequence: CDR1 MNHEY, CDR2 SVGAGI. V lost 0 bases and J 8 bases, leaving 10 bases between the germline ends. The CDR3 is 13 amino acids. In DNA form, the CDR3 reads TGTGCCAGCAGTTACTCGGACAGAACGGGCTACACCTTC. As protein: CASSYSDRTGYTF.

The J gene is TRBJ2-6, the V gene TRBV18; 10 bases align to TRBD1. Per germline, CDR1 KGHSH and CDR2 LQKENI. V dropped 4 bases and J dropped 3; count of bases not matched to a gene: 3. This CDR3 has 16 amino acids. CDR3 DNA sequence: TGTGCCAGCTCACAGACAGGGGGCTTTGGGGCCAACGTCCTGACTTTC. The encoded protein is CASSQTGGFGANVLTF.

The genes are TRBV19 and TRBJ2-4, with a possible D match to TRBD2 (5 bases). The V and J ends lost 0 bases and 8 bases respectively, with 14 bases between them. CDR1 LNHDA and CDR2 SQIVND come from the germline V gene (reference sequence). The CDR3 loop spans 15 amino acids. The CDR3 region is CASSIENRPRDIQYF. The CDR3 DNA reads as TGTGCCAGTAGTATAGAGAACCGCCCGAGGGACATTCAGTACTTC.

This chain uses TRBV7-8 with TRBJ1-1, with D hard to call. Deletions cut 1 base from V and 3 bases from J, with 3 bases between. From germline, CDR1 is SGHVS and CDR2 FQNEAQ. The length of the CDR3 is 12 residues. The CDR3 DNA is TGTGCCAGCAGCTTAGTGGACACTGAAGCTTTCTTT. Amino acids: CASSLVDTEAFF.

The chain employs TRBV27 and TRBJ2-3, with D perhaps matching TRBD2 (5 bases). The V end was cut by 6 bases, the J end by 2 bases, with 9 bases between. Germline loops: CDR1 MNHEY, CDR2 SMNVEV (reference sequence). CDR3 length: 13 residues. The CDR3 DNA sequence: TGTGCCAGCAGGGGAGTTACCACAGATACGCAGTATTTT. This encodes CASRGVTTDTQYF.

The chain carries TRBV5-5 and TRBJ1-1; D is unresolved. The V and J ends lost 1 base and 3 bases respectively, with 10 bases between them. The length of the CDR3 is 14 residues. Germline CDR1 and CDR2: SGHKS and YYEKEE (reference sequence). The CDR3 coding sequence is TGTGCCAGCAGCTTGTCCCTTATGGACACTGAAGCTTTCTTT. Encoded protein: CASSLSLMDTEAFF.

The chain recombines TRBV19 with TRBJ1-1, with 7 nucleotides matching TRBD1. CDR3 length: 15 residues. Losses at the gene ends were 4 bases for V and 5 bases for J; bases not matched to a gene: 10. The germline V gene has CDR1 LNHDA and CDR2 SQIVND (reference sequence). As DNA, the CDR3 is TGTGCCAGTAGTAGCCGACAGGGTCGTCCGACTGAAGCTTTCTTT. As protein: CASSSRQGRPTEAFF.

The chain employs TRBV6-1 and TRBJ2-3, with D possibly being TRBD1 (6 bases). CDR1 is MNHNS, CDR2 SASEGT, per germline. The CDR3 totals 15 residues. With 4 bases removed from V and 0 bases from J, the gap between germline ends came to 11 bases. The CDR3 DNA reads as TGTGCCAGCAGTGGCCAGGGGTCTAGCACAGATACGCAGTATTTT. This encodes CASSGQGSSTDTQYF.

The chain is built from TRBV6-5 and TRBJ2-2; D uncertain. V lost 9 bases and J lost 7, with 9 bases in between. Germline V gene data show CDR1 as MNHEY and CDR2 as SVGAGI. This CDR3 comprises 11 residues. CDR3 DNA sequence: TGTGCCAGTCAAGAGTTCGGGGAGCTGTTTTTT. Its protein is CASQEFGELFF.

The rearrangement links TRBV7-9 to TRBJ1-4, with D perhaps matching TRBD1 (6 bases). Germline V gene sequence: CDR1 SEHNR, CDR2 FQNEAQ (reference sequence). The CDR3 is made up of 13 amino acids. V lost 10 bases to trimming and J lost 4 bases, with 13 bases between them. The CDR3 loop is CATSDSYNEKLFF. In nucleotides, the CDR3 is TGTGCCACCTCGGACAGCTATAATGAAAAACTGTTTTTT.

This clone was seen repeatedly, ten times or more. CDR3 nucleotides: TGTGCCAGCAGCTTAGGAGGGGAAGGAAGGCAGGGACGAGGAGAGACCCAGTACTTC. Residues: CASSLGGEGRQGRGETQYF. V and J are TRBV7-9 and TRBJ2-5; D could derive from TRBD1 or TRBD2 (5 bases each). Trimming cost V 1 base and J 4 bases, with 25 bases left between them. Per germline, CDR1 SEHNR and CDR2 FQNEAQ (reference sequence). There are 19 residues in the CDR3.

This clone appeared a few times. V and J are TRBV7-9 and TRBJ1-3, with TRBD1 identical over 7 bases. The CDR3 has 14 residues. J gave up 4 bases and V 3 bases, and 3 bases lay outside the gene matches. Germline V lookup: CDR1 SEHNR, CDR2 FQNEAQ (reference sequence). CDR3 sequence: CASSLTGRGNTIYF. CDR3 sequence (DNA): TGTGCCAGCAGCTTGACAGGGCGCGGAAACACCATATATTTT.

The gene calls are TRBV27 and TRBJ2-2; 7 bases are shared with TRBD2. Per germline, CDR1 MNHEY and CDR2 SMNVEV (reference sequence). The CDR3 extends over 16 amino acids. Here the CDR3 DNA reads TGTGCAGTCTCTCCGACCCTGGCTAGCGGCGCCGGGGAGCTGTTTTTT. This encodes CAVSPTLASGAGELFF.

This chain links TRBV4-3 with TRBJ2-6; TRBD2 aligns across 7 bases. The CDR3 is made up of 19 amino acids. Germline CDR1 reads LGHNA; CDR2 reads YSLEER. V trimming: 4 bases; J trimming: 0 bases; junction bases outside the gene matches: 12. CDR3 region: CASSRGLVGGNSGANVLTF. In DNA, the CDR3 is TGCGCCAGCAGCCGCGGACTAGTTGGGGGAAACTCTGGGGCCAACGTCCTGACTTTC.

The rearrangement joins TRBV19 to TRBJ2-1; TRBD2 agrees at 11 bases. This CDR3 contains 16 residues. Trimming removed 5 bases from V and 9 bases from J; junction bases left unmatched: 12. Germline V gene data show CDR1 as LNHDA and CDR2 as SQIVND (reference sequence). DNA for the CDR3: TGTGCCAGTAGTCCCCAGACTAGCGGGACTGCGGCTGAGCAGTTCTTC. It specifies CASSPQTSGTAAEQFF.

The chain combines TRBV4-1 with TRBJ2-7; 10 bases match TRBD2. The ends lost 1 base at V and 4 bases at J; junction bases unmatched: 7. Germline V lookup: CDR1 MGHRA, CDR2 YSYEKL. The CDR3 is 16 residues long. The CDR3 loop reads CASSQGVGTSAYEQYF. The CDR3 DNA reads TGCGCCAGCAGCCAAGGGGTCGGGACTAGCGCATACGAGCAGTACTTC.

This rearrangement joins TRBV19 to TRBJ2-1; TRBD2 matches at 7 bases. The CDR3 length is 13 residues. V shed 4 bases and J 7 bases; nucleotides not matched to a gene: 4. In germline, CDR1 is LNHDA, CDR2 SQIVND (reference sequence). In DNA form, the CDR3 reads TGTGCCAGTAGTAGCGGGAGTAGTAATGAGCAGTTCTTC. Protein: CASSSGSSNEQFF.

This chain links TRBV30 with TRBJ1-1, with 8 bases lining up with TRBD1. CDR1 is GTSNPN, CDR2 SVGIG, per germline (reference sequence). V lost 3 bases, J lost 5 bases, and 2 bases stayed unmatched. The CDR3 sequence is 12 residues long. CDR3 amino acids: CAWSRGLTEAFF. The CDR3 coding sequence is TGTGCCTGGAGCAGGGGGCTTACTGAAGCTTTCTTT.

The V gene is TRBV6-5, the J gene TRBJ2-1; D ambiguous. Trimming shortened V by 4 bases and J by 3 bases, and 16 bases separated the two germline ends. The CDR3 sequence is 16 residues long. CDR1 is MNHEY and CDR2 is SVGAGI in the germline V gene. The CDR3, as DNA: TGTGCCAGCAGTTCCCGCCCCGGGTCCCTCTACAATGAGCAGTTCTTC. Its translation is CASSSRPGSLYNEQFF.

This chain uses TRBV10-3 with TRBJ1-2; a weak D match, TRBD1 (6 bases). CDR1 and CDR2 from the germline V gene are ENHRY and SYGVKD. V was cut by 7 bases and J by 5 bases, with 14 bases left in between. This CDR3 has 13 residues. CDR3 in amino acids: CAITQGRGYGYTF. The CDR3 region has the DNA TGTGCCATCACCCAGGGGAGAGGATATGGCTACACCTTC.

The rearrangement joins TRBV5-8 to TRBJ2-6; TRBD1 is a possible D gene (6 bases). This CDR3 has 19 amino acids. Trimming removed 5 bases from V and 0 bases from J, with 21 bases in between. The germline CDR1 and CDR2 sequences are SGHTS and YDEGEE. CDR3 coding DNA: TGTGCCAGCAGATACAGGGTAGGGCACAGTTTCTCTGGGGCCAACGTCCTGACTTTC. Translation: CASRYRVGHSFSGANVLTF. Filled out from reference TRBV5-8 and TRBJ2-6, the complete variable domain reads EAGVTQSPTHLIKTRGQQATLRCSPISGHTSVYWYQQALGLGLQFLLWYDEGEERNRGNFPPRFSGRQFPNYSSELNVNALELEDSALYLCASRYRVGHSFSGANVLTFGAGSRLTVL.

This clone was seen more than once but under ten times. V is TRBV5-4 and J is TRBJ2-7; no clear D. The germline V and J ends were trimmed by 0 bases and 3 bases, with 10 bases remaining between them. Germline V gene sequence: CDR1 SGHNT, CDR2 YYREEE (reference sequence). The CDR3 is 14 residues long. This CDR3 reads CASSLEASGYEQYF. CDR3 coding DNA: TGTGCCAGCAGCTTGGAAGCTAGTGGCTACGAGCAGTACTTC.